The following is a TCR beta chain sequence with its context. Its antigen is not known. The junction differs from germline at one of its ends, possibly a read error. The source of the sample is a study of T cell repertoires in cytomegalovirus infection. Overall study findings and caveats: There were HLA-C-restricted CMV-specific TCR beta clonotypes dominating the ex vivo response.

A single record per CDR3 protein comes from TCRdb applying MiXCR to the reads. Seen here are around 630,000 distinct CDR3 sequences, 24% observed once, and the top ten hold 7.5% to 9%. The CDR3 contains 12 residues. The germline gives CDR1 SNHLY, CDR2 FYNNEI. Sequencing used CD8+ T cells from PBMCs. The TCR sequence derives from a human donor in good health (CMV status not recorded). Some clones in this sample may be carry-over from other donors' samples. The chain employs TRBV2 and TRBJ2-2; tentatively, D is TRBD1 or TRBD2 (6 bases each). The CDR3 region has the DNA TGTGCCATTACAGGGATCGCCGGGGGGCTGTTTTTT. Its translation is CAITGIAGGLFF.